Listed below are T cell receptor beta chains from one sample, sequenced in a study of tumor-infiltrating lymphocytes in primary liver carcinoma. TCRdb passed the multiplex PCR reads through MiXCR, listing each CDR3 protein once. The sample comprises more than 70,000 distinct CDR3 sequences, around 70% of which are singletons, and roughly 19% rests with the top ten. The sample comprised liver tumor tissue from sampling region 1. The receptors here all came from a man between 35 and 55 years old with primary liver carcinoma and hepatitis B virus infection. The CDR3 runs from the conserved cysteine through the conserved F or W. The D gene is left open where the match is weak. Expanded clones get a size class; other rows say once, few or many, or leave the size out.

d_call j_call v_call cdr3_length clone_size cdr3_aa cdr3_nt
- TRBJ1-4 TRBV6-5 15 - CASSFTGSGNEKPFF TGTGCCAGCAGTTTCACGGGGTCGGGGAATGAAAAACCGTTTTTT
TRBD1 TRBJ1-5 TRBV3-1 12 - CASSRGLQPQHF TGTGCCAGCAGCAGGGGGCTTCAGCCCCAGCATTTT
- TRBJ2-1 TRBV5-4 15 - CASSLGRRVYNEQFF TGTGCCAGCAGCTTGGGCAGGAGGGTATACAATGAGCAGTTTTTC
TRBD2 TRBJ2-1 TRBV4-2 16 - CASSITGTSGDNGQFF TGTGCCAGCAGCATAACCGGGACTAGCGGGGACAATGGACAGTTCTTC
TRBD1 TRBJ2-3 TRBV29-1 13 - CNVKTGDTDTQYF TGCAACGTTAAGACAGGGGATACAGATACGCAGTATTTT
- TRBJ2-7 TRBV12-3/TRBV12-4 14 - CVTSLGTGSYEQYF TGTGTCACCAGTTTAGGGACGGGCTCCTACGAGCAGTACTTC
- TRBJ2-5 TRBV11-2 12 - CASSSEGRAQYF TGTGCCAGCAGCTCAGAGGGAAGGGCCCAATACTTC
- TRBJ1-2 TRBV4-1 19 many CASSQGRGREWITNYGYTF TGCGCCAGCAGCCAAGGTCGGGGACGTGAGTGGATTACTAACTATGGCTACACCTTC
TRBD2 TRBJ2-2 TRBV11-2 16 - CASSLLALAGTGGLFF TGTGCCAGCAGCTTATTGGCTCTAGCGGGAACCGGGGGGCTGTTTTTT
- TRBJ2-4 TRBV5-1 18 - CASSLWYWAPTQENIQYF TGCGCCAGCAGCTTATGGTACTGGGCTCCAACACAGGAAAACATTCAGTATTTC
- TRBJ1-1 TRBV4-2 17 - CASSQDHGGALNIEAFF TGTGCCAGCAGCCAAGATCACGGCGGGGCATTGAACATTGAAGCTTTCTTT
TRBD1 TRBJ2-7 TRBV28 18 - CVSSLGPGTGLGACEQYF TGTGTCAGCAGTTTGGGTCCAGGGACAGGGCTAGGGGCCTGCGAGCAGTACTTC
TRBD1 TRBJ2-5 TRBV11-3 14 - CASSTGTVHGTHYF TGTGCCAGCAGCACCGGGACAGTGCATGGTACCCACTACTTC
- TRBJ2-1 TRBV11-2 16 few CASSLDGGAARDEQLF TGTGCCAGCAGCTTAGATGGGGGTGCTGCGAGGGATGAGCAGTTATTC
TRBD2 TRBJ2-7 TRBV20-1 10 - CRGAGDLSLF TGCAGAGGTGCGGGGGACTTATCCCTCTTC
- TRBJ2-3 TRBV20-1 15 - CSARGNVVSTDTQYF TGCAGTGCTAGAGGGAACGTGGTTAGCACAGATACGCAGTATTTT
- TRBJ2-1 TRBV4-1 15 - CGSSQEAGQNNEQFF TGCGGCAGCAGCCAGGAAGCGGGACAAAACAATGAGCAGTTCTTC
- TRBJ2-7 TRBV4-1 17 - CASSQRQGLAGGYQQYF TGCGCCAGCAGCCAACGACAGGGTCTGGCGGGAGGCTACCAGCAGTACTTC
- TRBJ2-5 TRBV11-2 16 - CASGSRDWAHQETQYF TGTGCCAGCGGATCCCGTGACTGGGCCCACCAAGAGACCCAATACTTC
- TRBJ2-3 TRBV4-2 15 - CASNEGRESTDTQYF TGTGCCAGCAATGAAGGACGGGAAAGCACAGATACGCAGTATTTT
TRBD1 TRBJ2-7 TRBV11-2 15 few CAGSCHRDSSYEQYF TGTGCCGGCAGCTGCCATCGGGACAGCTCCTACGAGCAGTACTTC
- TRBJ2-7 TRBV4-2 15 once CASSHERTRSYEQNF TGTGCCAGCAGCCATGAACGGACAAGATCCTACGAGCAGAACTTC
TRBD1 TRBJ1-2 TRBV20-1 14 few CSASQTGADYGYTF TGCAGTGCTAGCCAGACAGGGGCTGACTATGGTTACACCTTC
- TRBJ2-7 TRBV5-4 13 - CASSPGYTYDQYF TGTGCCAGCAGCCCAGGCTATACCTACGACCAGTACTTC
- TRBJ2-4 TRBV30 13 many CAWTREPGNIQYF TGTGCCTGGACGAGAGAACCGGGAAACATTCAGTACTTC
- TRBJ2-1 TRBV5-1 15 many CASSAGGLAYNEQFF TGCGCCAGCAGCGCTGGAGGGCTAGCCTACAATGAGCAGTTCTTC
- TRBJ2-2 TRBV10-3 13 - CAINETVAGELFF TGTGCCATCAATGAGACTGTCGCCGGGGAGCTGTTTTTT
TRBD2 TRBJ2-1 TRBV11-2 21 - CASSLSYGLAGGKSSYNEQFF TGTGCCAGCAGCTTATCATACGGACTAGCGGGAGGGAAGAGCTCCTACAATGAGCAGTTCTTC
- TRBJ2-2 TRBV11-2 15 - CVSGLRPENTGELFF TGTGTCAGCGGCTTACGGCCGGAGAACACCGGGGAGCTGTTTTTT
- TRBJ2-2 TRBV7-2 16 - CASSGYNGRGAGELFF TGTGCCAGCAGCGGCTATAACGGGAGAGGGGCCGGGGAGCTGTTTTTT
TRBD2 TRBJ2-7 TRBV6-5 14 - CASGGAGGSYEQYF TGTGCCAGCGGAGGGGCGGGAGGGTCCTACGAGCAGTACTTC
- TRBJ2-1 TRBV6-5 16 once CASSYSKGSIYNEQFF TGTGCCAGTAGTTACTCGAAGGGCAGTATCTACAATGAGCAGTTCTTC
- TRBJ2-7 TRBV12-3/TRBV12-4 13 - CASCQHGAAEQYF TGTGCCAGCTGTCAACATGGGGCTGCCGAGCAGTACTTC
TRBD1 TRBJ2-7 TRBV29-1 15 - CSAHLYPSGGDERYF TGCAGCGCTCACTTGTATCCGTCAGGGGGCGACGAGCGGTACTTC
- TRBJ2-5 TRBV12-3/TRBV12-4 14 - CASSLEQTQETRYF TGTGCCAGCAGTTTAGAGCAGACTCAAGAGACCCGGTACTTC
- TRBJ2-2 TRBV6-5 12 - CASRERDGDLFF TGTGCCAGCAGGGAGAGGGACGGGGACCTGTTTTTT
- TRBJ2-7 TRBV5-1 14 many CASSLATGAYEQYF TGCGCCAGCAGCTTAGCCACGGGGGCCTACGAGCAGTACTTC
- TRBJ2-7 TRBV12-3/TRBV12-4 14 - CASRLGIRSYEQYF TGTGCCAGCAGATTAGGGATAAGGTCCTACGAGCAGTACTTC
TRBD2 TRBJ2-1 TRBV29-1 16 - CSVEALTSGTYYEQFF TGCAGCGTTGAAGCCCTGACTAGCGGGACCTACTATGAGCAGTTTTTC
TRBD1 TRBJ1-2 TRBV30 15 - CPWSGTLQGARGCTF TGTCCCTGGAGCGGAACCCTACAGGGGGCGCGTGGCTGCACCTTC
- TRBJ2-1 TRBV6-2/TRBV6-3 14 - CASTRGPHYNEQFF TGTGCCAGCACCAGAGGCCCTCATTACAATGAGCAGTTCTTC
- TRBJ1-4 TRBV6-2/TRBV6-3 14 many CASTDGSTNEKLFF TGTGCCAGCACCGACGGCTCAACTAATGAAAAACTGTTTTTT
- TRBJ2-5 TRBV9 13 - CASSVATGETQYF TGTGCCAGCAGCGTAGCCACGGGGGAGACCCAGTACTTC
- TRBJ2-7 TRBV11-1 13 - CAISLRSPYEYYF TGTGCCATCAGCTTAAGATCGCCCTACGAGTACTACTTC
- TRBJ1-1 TRBV11-2 13 - CAYSRNRDIEAFF TGTGCCTACAGTAGGAACAGGGACATTGAAGCTTTCTTT
- TRBJ2-7 TRBV5-1 12 - CACTGLGVEQYF TGCGCCTGCACCGGTTTAGGGGTCGAACAGTACTTC
- TRBJ2-7 TRBV5-6 13 - CAICSDIDYGQYF TGTGCCATCTGCTCGGACATTGACTACGGGCAGTACTTC
- TRBJ2-2 TRBV6-2/TRBV6-3 15 - CPSSLSVSRVGELFF TGTCCCAGCAGCCTAAGCGTGAGTCGAGTCGGGGAGCTGTTTTTT
TRBD2 TRBJ2-7 TRBV11-2 17 - CASIQGLAGSTFYEQYF TGTGCCAGCATCCAGGGACTAGCGGGTTCCACTTTCTACGAGCAATACTTC
- TRBJ2-5 TRBV6-5 14 once CASRYGAAQETRYF TGTGCTAGCAGATATGGCGCGGCACAAGAGACCCGGTACTTC
- TRBJ2-7 TRBV11-1 13 - CASSEGKTYDQYF TGTGCCAGCAGCGAGGGCAAAACCTACGATCAGTACTTC
- TRBJ1-2 TRBV11-2 13 - CVSSLEGSYGYTF TGTGTCAGCAGCTTAGAGGGGAGCTATGGCTACACTTTC
- TRBJ1-4 TRBV28 12 - CARGIAVVKLFF TGTGCCAGGGGGATAGCAGTTGTAAAACTGTTTTTT
- TRBJ2-1 TRBV7-2 14 few CASSLFRADNEQIF TGTGCCAGCAGTTTATTTAGGGCGGACAATGAGCAGATCTTC
TRBD2 TRBJ2-7 TRBV5-6 13 - CANSFGREYEQYF TGTGCCAACAGCTTTGGGCGGGAGTATGAGCAGTACTTC
- TRBJ2-2 TRBV12-3/TRBV12-4 17 - CASSLGSSGPSTGELLF TGTGCCAGCAGTTTAGGGAGTAGCGGCCCATCCACCGGGGAGCTACTTTTT
- TRBJ2-6 TRBV4-2 16 - CASSPDSGVGANVLIF TGTGCCAGCAGCCCTGACTCTGGGGTTGGGGCCAACGTCCTGATTTTC
- TRBJ2-6 TRBV6-1 16 - CARTRTADSGASVLTF TGTGCCCGTACCAGGACAGCGGACTCTGGGGCCAGCGTCCTGACTTTC
TRBD1 TRBJ2-5 TRBV28 17 many CASSWAGQVDPQETQYF TGTGCCAGCAGCTGGGCTGGACAGGTTGATCCCCAAGAGACCCAGTACTTC